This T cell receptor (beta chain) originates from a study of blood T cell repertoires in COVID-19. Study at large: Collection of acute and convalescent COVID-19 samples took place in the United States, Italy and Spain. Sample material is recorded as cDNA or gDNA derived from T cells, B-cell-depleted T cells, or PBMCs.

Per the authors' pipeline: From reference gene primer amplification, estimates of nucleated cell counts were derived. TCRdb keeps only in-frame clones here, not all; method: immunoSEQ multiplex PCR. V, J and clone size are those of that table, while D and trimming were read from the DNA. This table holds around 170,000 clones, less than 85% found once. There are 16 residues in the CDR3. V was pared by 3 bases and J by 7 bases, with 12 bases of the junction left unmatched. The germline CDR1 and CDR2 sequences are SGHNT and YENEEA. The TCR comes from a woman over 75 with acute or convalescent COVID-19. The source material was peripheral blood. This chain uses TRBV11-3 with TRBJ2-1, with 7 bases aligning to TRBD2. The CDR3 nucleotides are TGTGCCAGCAGCTTGAGTTTCGGGCGGGGGTATAATGAGCAGTTCTTC. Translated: CASSLSFGRGYNEQFF. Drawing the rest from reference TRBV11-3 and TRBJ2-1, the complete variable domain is EAGVVQSPRYKIIEKKQPVAFWCNPISGHNTLYWYLQNLGQGPELLIRYENEEAVDDSQLPKDRFSAERLKGVDSTLKIQPAELGDSAVYLCASSLSFGRGYNEQFFGPGTRLTVL.